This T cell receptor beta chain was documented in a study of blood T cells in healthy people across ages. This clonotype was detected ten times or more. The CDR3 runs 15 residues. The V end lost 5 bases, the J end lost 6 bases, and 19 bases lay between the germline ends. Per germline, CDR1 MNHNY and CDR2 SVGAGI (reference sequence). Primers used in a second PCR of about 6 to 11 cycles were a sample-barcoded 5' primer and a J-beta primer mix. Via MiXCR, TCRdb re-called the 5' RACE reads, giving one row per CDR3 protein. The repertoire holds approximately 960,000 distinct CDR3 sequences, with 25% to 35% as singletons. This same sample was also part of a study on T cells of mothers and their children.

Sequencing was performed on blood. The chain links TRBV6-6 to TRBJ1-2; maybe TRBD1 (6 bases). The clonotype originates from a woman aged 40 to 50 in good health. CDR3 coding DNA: TGTGCCAGCAGTCAGCCGGGACAAGGGATTAATGGCTACACCTTC. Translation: CASSQPGQGINGYTF.